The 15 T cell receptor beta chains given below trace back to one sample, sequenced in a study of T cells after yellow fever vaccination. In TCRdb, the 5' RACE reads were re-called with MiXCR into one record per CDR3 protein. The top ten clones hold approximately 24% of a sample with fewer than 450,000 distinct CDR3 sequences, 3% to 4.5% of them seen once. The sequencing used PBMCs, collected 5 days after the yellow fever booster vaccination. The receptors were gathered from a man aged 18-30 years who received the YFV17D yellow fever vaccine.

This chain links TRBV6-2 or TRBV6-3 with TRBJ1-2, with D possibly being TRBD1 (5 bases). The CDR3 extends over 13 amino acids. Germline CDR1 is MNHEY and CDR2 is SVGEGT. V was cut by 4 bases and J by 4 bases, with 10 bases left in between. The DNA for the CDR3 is TGTGCCAGCAGTTCTCCGGGGGGCTATGGCTACACCTTC. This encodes CASSSPGGYGYTF.

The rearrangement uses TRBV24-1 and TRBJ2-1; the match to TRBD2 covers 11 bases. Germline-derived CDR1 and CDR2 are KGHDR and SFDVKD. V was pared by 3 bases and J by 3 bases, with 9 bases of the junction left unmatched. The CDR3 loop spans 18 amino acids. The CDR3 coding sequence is TGTGCCACCAGTGATGCGACCGTAGCGGGGGGGCTCTACAATGAGCAGTTCTTC. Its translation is CATSDATVAGGLYNEQFF.

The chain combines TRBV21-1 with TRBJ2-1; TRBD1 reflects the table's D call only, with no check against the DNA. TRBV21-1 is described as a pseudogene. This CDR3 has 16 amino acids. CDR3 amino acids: CASNEARGLVRDEQFF. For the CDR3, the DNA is TGTGCCAGCAACGAGGCCAGGGGGCTTGTACGCGATGAGCAGTTCTTC.

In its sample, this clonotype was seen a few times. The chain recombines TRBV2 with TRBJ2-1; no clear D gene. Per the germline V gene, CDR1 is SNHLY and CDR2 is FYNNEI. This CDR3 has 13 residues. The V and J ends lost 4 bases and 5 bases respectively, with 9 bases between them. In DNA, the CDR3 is TGTGCCAGCAGTGGGGGTCTCGACAATGAGCAGTTCTTC. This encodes CASSGGLDNEQFF.

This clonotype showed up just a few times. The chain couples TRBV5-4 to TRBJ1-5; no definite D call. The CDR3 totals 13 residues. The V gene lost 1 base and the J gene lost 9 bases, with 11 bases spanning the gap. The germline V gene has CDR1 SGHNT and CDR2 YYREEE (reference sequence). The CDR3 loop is CASSLYRGGPQHF. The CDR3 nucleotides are TGTGCCAGCAGCTTGTACCGGGGTGGGCCCCAGCATTTT.

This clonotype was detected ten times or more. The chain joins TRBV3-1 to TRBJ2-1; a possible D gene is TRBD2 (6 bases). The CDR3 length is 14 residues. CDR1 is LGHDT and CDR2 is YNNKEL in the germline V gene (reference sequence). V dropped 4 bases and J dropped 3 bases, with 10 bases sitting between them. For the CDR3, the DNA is TGTGCCAGCAGCCGGACGGGGGTCTACAATGAGCAGTTCTTC. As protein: CASSRTGVYNEQFF.

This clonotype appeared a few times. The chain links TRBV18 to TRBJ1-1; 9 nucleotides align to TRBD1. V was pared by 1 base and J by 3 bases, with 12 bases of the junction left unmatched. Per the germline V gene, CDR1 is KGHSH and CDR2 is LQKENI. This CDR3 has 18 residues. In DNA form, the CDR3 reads TGTGCCAGCTCACCACGGTCGGGACAGGGTAAAGGATACACTGAAGCTTTCTTT. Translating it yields CASSPRSGQGKGYTEAFF.

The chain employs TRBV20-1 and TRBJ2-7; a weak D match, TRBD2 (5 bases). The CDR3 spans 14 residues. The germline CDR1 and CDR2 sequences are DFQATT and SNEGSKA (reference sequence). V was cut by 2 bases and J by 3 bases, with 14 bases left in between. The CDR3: CSARSRDPYYEQYV. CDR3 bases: TGCAGTGCTAGATCCCGGGATCCTTACTACGAGCAGTACGTC.

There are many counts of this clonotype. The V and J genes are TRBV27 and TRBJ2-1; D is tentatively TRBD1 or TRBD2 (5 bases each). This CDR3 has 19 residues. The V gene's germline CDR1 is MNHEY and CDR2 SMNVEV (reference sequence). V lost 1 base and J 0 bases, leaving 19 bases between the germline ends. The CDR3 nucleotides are TGTGCCAGCAGTTTATTGATCTGGGGGACCCCCGGCTCCTACAATGAGCAGTTCTTC. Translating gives CASSLLIWGTPGSYNEQFF.

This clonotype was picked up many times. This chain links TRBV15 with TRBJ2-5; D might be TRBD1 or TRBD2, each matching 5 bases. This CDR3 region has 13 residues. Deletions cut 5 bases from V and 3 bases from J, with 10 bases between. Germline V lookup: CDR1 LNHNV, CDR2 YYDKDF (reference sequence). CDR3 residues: CATSGGLEETQYF. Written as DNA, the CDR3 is TGTGCCACCAGCGGGGGATTAGAAGAGACCCAGTACTTC.

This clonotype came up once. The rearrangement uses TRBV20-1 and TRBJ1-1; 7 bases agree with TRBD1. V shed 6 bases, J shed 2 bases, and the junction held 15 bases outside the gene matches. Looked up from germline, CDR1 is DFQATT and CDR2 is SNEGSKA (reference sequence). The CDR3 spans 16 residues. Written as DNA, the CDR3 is TGCAGTGCGTTCACGACAGGGAAGATCCTAAACACTGAAGCTTTCTTT. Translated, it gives CSAFTTGKILNTEAFF.

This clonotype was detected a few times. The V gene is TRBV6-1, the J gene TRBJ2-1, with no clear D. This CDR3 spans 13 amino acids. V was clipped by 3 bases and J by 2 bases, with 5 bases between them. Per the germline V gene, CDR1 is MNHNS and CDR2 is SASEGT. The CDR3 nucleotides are TGTGCCAGCAGTGACAGAGCCTACAATGAGCAGTTCTTC. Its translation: CASSDRAYNEQFF.

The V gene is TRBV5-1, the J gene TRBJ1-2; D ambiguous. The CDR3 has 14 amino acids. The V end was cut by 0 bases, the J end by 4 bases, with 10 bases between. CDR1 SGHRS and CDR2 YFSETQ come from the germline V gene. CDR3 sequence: CASSLGSATYGYTF. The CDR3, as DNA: TGCGCCAGCAGCTTGGGATCAGCTACCTATGGCTACACCTTC.

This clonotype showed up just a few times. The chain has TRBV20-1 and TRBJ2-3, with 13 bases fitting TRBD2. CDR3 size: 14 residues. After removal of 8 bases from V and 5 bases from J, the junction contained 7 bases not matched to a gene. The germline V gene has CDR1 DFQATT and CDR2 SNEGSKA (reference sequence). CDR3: CSILAGGPKDTQYF. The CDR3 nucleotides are TGCAGTATACTAGCGGGGGGGCCCAAAGATACGCAGTATTTT.

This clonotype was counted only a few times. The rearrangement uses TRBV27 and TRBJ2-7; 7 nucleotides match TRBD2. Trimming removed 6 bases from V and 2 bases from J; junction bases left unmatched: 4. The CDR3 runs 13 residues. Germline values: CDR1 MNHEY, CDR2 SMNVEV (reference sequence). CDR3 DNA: TGTGCCAGCAGGGCGGGGGTAGCCTACGAGCAGTACTTC. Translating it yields CASRAGVAYEQYF.